This TCR beta chain was found in a study of blood T cell repertoires in COVID-19. Method: immunoSEQ multiplex PCR; TCRdb's copy keeps in-frame clones and lacks some. The profile covers roughly 200,000 clones, with 85% to 90% appearing a single time and about 20% taken by the ten largest. V gave up 0 bases and J gave up 2 bases, with 11 bases separating them. This CDR3 comprises 16 residues. The germline V gene encodes CDR1 MNHNY and CDR2 SVGAGI (reference sequence). The TCR sequence derives from a person aged 70 to 85 with COVID-19, enrolled during active disease. The chain carries TRBV6-6 and TRBJ2-1; the D is unclear. The sequencing sample was made of peripheral blood. The CDR3 nucleotides read TGTGCCAGCAGTTACTCGGGCTCTAAAACCTACAATGAGCAGTTCTTC. Amino acid sequence: CASSYSGSKTYNEQFF.